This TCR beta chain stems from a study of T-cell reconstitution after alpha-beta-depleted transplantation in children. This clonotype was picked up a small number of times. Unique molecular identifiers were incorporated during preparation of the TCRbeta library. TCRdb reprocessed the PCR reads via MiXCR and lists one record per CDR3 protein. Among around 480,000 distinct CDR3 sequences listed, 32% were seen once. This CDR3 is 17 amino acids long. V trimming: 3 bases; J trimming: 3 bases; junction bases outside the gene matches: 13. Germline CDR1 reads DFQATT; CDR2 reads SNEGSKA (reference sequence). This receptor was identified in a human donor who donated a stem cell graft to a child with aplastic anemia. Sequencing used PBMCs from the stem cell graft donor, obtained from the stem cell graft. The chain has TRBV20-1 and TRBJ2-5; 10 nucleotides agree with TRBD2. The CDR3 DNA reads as TGCAGTGCTAGTAGGCTAGCGGGAGAGGCGTTAAAAGAGACCCAGTACTTC. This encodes CSASRLAGEALKETQYF.